The 24 T cell receptor beta chains below all came from one sample that was sequenced in a study of OX40 agonist ivuxolimab in advanced cancers. Sequencing was performed with immunoSEQ multiplex PCR; in TCRdb, only in-frame clones are kept and a portion is missing. Counted here are fewer than 90,000 clones, around 86% occurring once; the ten biggest clones make up 0.2% to 0.3%. Sequenced here: CD4+ or CD8+ T cells sorted from blood, sampled in a trial of the OX40 agonist ivuxolimab. The receptors originated from an adult with an advanced solid tumor such as melanoma, head and neck, liver or kidney cancer.

This clone has only a few counts. The J gene is TRBJ1-1, the V gene TRBV18; 7 bases match TRBD1. Looked up from germline, CDR1 is KGHSH and CDR2 is LQKENI. J was trimmed by 4 bases and V by 4 bases; bases with no gene match: 6. The CDR3 loop spans 14 amino acids. The CDR3, as DNA: TGTGCCAGCTCACTGGACAGGACGGCCACTGAAGCTTTCTTT. Protein: CASSLDRTATEAFF.

The chain employs TRBV5-4 and TRBJ1-4; 12 nucleotides agree with TRBD1. V shed 5 bases and J 4 bases; nucleotides not matched to a gene: 9. The V gene's germline CDR1 is SGHNT and CDR2 YYREEE (reference sequence). CDR3 length: 17 residues. The CDR3 sequence is CASSPGTGGAGNEKLFF. CDR3 bases: TGTGCCAGCAGTCCCGGGACAGGGGGCGCGGGTAATGAAAAACTGTTTTTT.

V usage is TRBV2 and J usage is TRBJ2-5; D uncertain. The CDR3 runs 12 residues. Per germline, CDR1 SNHLY and CDR2 FYNNEI. V was clipped by 8 bases and J by 5 bases, with 12 bases between them. This chain's CDR3 is CASGESGETQYF. The CDR3 DNA is TGTGCCAGCGGGGAAAGTGGGGAGACCCAGTACTTC.

This chain joins TRBV6-6 and TRBJ1-5; D is ambiguous. Germline V gives CDR1 MNHNY, CDR2 SVGAGI (reference sequence). Trimming removed 4 bases at V and 7 bases at J, with 11 bases between. The CDR3 runs to 13 residues. The CDR3 bases are TGTGCCAGCAGTTTCACCCTCGGGCAGCCCCAGCATTTT. This codes for CASSFTLGQPQHF.

The V gene is TRBV7-8, the J gene TRBJ2-5; 10 bases fit TRBD1. The DNA end is more similar to TRBJ2-7, so the J call may be wrong. This CDR3 has 15 amino acids. Looked up from germline, CDR1 is SGHVS and CDR2 is FQNEAQ. The CDR3 DNA reads TGTGCCAGCAGCTTAGGGGACAGGGGTACCTACGAGCAGTACTTC. Translating gives CASSLGDRGTYEQYF.

The chain employs TRBV5-1 and TRBJ2-1; 8 bases are shared with TRBD2. This CDR3 is 18 amino acids long. Germline lookup yields CDR1 SGHRS and CDR2 YFSETQ. J gave up 0 bases and V 1 base, and 9 bases lay outside the gene matches. As DNA, the CDR3 is TGCGCCAGCAGCTTGTTGTCTAGCGGGTTGAGCTCCTACAATGAGCAGTTCTTC. It translates to CASSLLSSGLSSYNEQFF. Filled out from reference TRBV5-1 and TRBJ2-1, the complete variable domain reads KAGVTQTPRYLIKTRGQQVTLSCSPISGHRSVSWYQQTPGQGLQFLFEYFSETQRNKGNFPGRFSGRQFSNSRSEMNVSTLELGDSALYLCASSLLSSGLSSYNEQFFGPGTRLTVL.

V gene TRBV5-4 combines with J gene TRBJ1-2; D is perhaps TRBD1 (5 bases). Trimming took 6 bases from V and 8 from J, leaving 23 bases between them. The CDR3 runs 15 residues. From germline, CDR1 is SGHNT and CDR2 YYREEE (reference sequence). The CDR3 region has the DNA TGTGCCAGCACCCTGGGGCAGGGTGGATCTTGGGGCTACACCTTC. Amino acid sequence: CASTLGQGGSWGYTF.

The rearrangement links TRBV28 to TRBJ2-7, with D unresolved. The V gene's germline CDR1 is MDHEN and CDR2 SYDVKM. This CDR3 region has 15 residues. V was pared by 6 bases and J by 2 bases, with 17 bases between. CDR3 sequence: CASSSPGPFTYEQYF. In nucleotides, the CDR3 is TGTGCCAGCAGCTCCCCCGGACCCTTTACCTACGAGCAGTACTTC.

The chain employs TRBV28 and TRBJ1-2; TRBD1 agrees at 10 bases. This CDR3 has 13 residues. The ends lost 5 bases at V and 7 bases at J; junction bases unmatched: 4. Per the germline V gene, CDR1 is MDHEN and CDR2 is SYDVKM. CDR3 region: CASSRQGAFGYTF. The CDR3 DNA reads as TGTGCCAGCAGTCGACAGGGGGCGTTTGGCTACACCTTC.

The chain is built from TRBV18 and TRBJ1-1; D ambiguous. Trimming stripped 3 bases from V and 2 bases from J, with 10 bases between. CDR1 is KGHSH, CDR2 LQKENI, per germline. The CDR3 has 14 residues. Here the CDR3 DNA reads TGTGCCAGCTCACCGGGCACAGCCAACACTGAAGCTTTCTTT. Translating it yields CASSPGTANTEAFF.

This clone occurred a few times. The V and J genes are TRBV29-1 and TRBJ2-7, with 7 positions matching TRBD2. V was clipped by 4 bases and J by 1 base; unmatched bases: 7. In germline, CDR1 is SQVTM, CDR2 ANQGSEA. There are 14 residues in the CDR3. DNA for the CDR3: TGCAGCGTTGTGGGGGGGAAAGGGTCCTACGAGCAGTACTTC. This gives the protein CSVVGGKGSYEQYF.

This clone was detected a few times. The V and J genes are TRBV27 and TRBJ1-1; D not resolved. Germline-derived CDR1 and CDR2 are MNHEY and SMNVEV (reference sequence). Trimming took 6 bases from V and 4 from J, leaving 15 bases between them. The CDR3 sequence is 14 residues long. The CDR3, as DNA: TGTGCCAGCAGCCATAATGGGGTTAGCACTGAAGCTTTCTTT. The encoded protein is CASSHNGVSTEAFF.

The V and J genes are TRBV10-2 and TRBJ1-4; 9 nucleotides match TRBD1. Per the germline V gene, CDR1 is WSHSY and CDR2 is SAAADI. The CDR3 spans 16 residues. The trim removed 1 base at V and 4 bases at J, leaving 4 bases unmatched. The CDR3 loop is CASSEWGQGDNEKLFF. As DNA, the CDR3 is TGCGCCAGCAGTGAGTGGGGACAGGGCGATAATGAAAAACTGTTTTTT.

This chain uses TRBV19 with TRBJ2-7, with no clear D. This CDR3 is built from 14 residues. The germline gives CDR1 LNHDA, CDR2 SQIVND (reference sequence). V was trimmed by 1 base and J by 2 bases, leaving 9 bases between them. The CDR3 is CASSIATWAYEQYF. CDR3 in DNA: TGTGCCAGTAGTATAGCGACTTGGGCCTACGAGCAGTACTTC.

The rearrangement joins TRBV9 to TRBJ2-7; 10 bases line up with TRBD1. The V gene end was trimmed by 4 bases and the J gene end by 9 bases; junction bases not matched to a gene: 10. The CDR3 sequence is 14 residues long. Germline V gene data show CDR1 as SGDLS and CDR2 as YYNGEE. The CDR3, as DNA: TGTGCCAGCAGCCCCCAGACAGGGGGCGCGGTGCAGTACTTC. Translation gives CASSPQTGGAVQYF.

In its sample, this clone was seen a few times. The V gene is TRBV6-5, the J gene TRBJ1-1, with D unresolved. CDR1 is MNHEY and CDR2 is SVGAGI in the germline V gene. V was clipped by 3 bases and J by 4 bases, with 12 bases between them. The CDR3 spans 14 residues. CDR3 DNA sequence: TGTGCCAGCAGTTATTACAGTCGACGCACTGAAGCTTTCTTT. Amino acid sequence: CASSYYSRRTEAFF.

This chain connects TRBV2 to TRBJ1-3; a possible D gene is TRBD1 (5 bases). This CDR3 has 15 residues. Germline CDR1 reads SNHLY; CDR2 reads FYNNEI. Trimming pared 2 bases from V and 4 bases from J, leaving 12 bases between. Here the CDR3 DNA reads TGTGCCAGCAGTGAACAGGGTTTATCAGGAAACACCATATATTTT. The encoded protein is CASSEQGLSGNTIYF.

This sequence joins TRBV6-6 and TRBJ2-7; 12 nucleotides line up with TRBD2. Germline lookup yields CDR1 MNHNY and CDR2 SVGAGI (reference sequence). This CDR3 contains 15 residues. Trimming took 6 bases from V and 3 from J; bases not matched to a gene: 6. CDR3 sequence reads: CASRRPGLAGYEQYF. The CDR3 region has the DNA TGTGCCAGCAGACGACCGGGACTAGCGGGCTACGAGCAGTACTTC.

In this sample, this clone turned up a few times. The V call is TRBV5-6, the J call TRBJ1-5, with TRBD1 matching over 7 bases. The V gene's germline CDR1 is SGHDT and CDR2 YYEEEE. CDR3 length equals 16 residues. The V and J ends lost 6 bases and 5 bases, in that order; junction bases with no gene match: 14. The CDR3 DNA follows: TGTGCCAGCACTAGGGGGCTGGAGACTCCGGATCAGCCCCAGCATTTT. It translates to CASTRGLETPDQPQHF.

V usage is TRBV19 and J usage is TRBJ2-6; the D gene is possibly TRBD1 (6 bases). CDR1 is LNHDA and CDR2 is SQIVND in the germline V gene (reference sequence). The CDR3 is 15 residues long. The V end was cut by 7 bases, the J end by 2 bases, with 12 bases between. The CDR3 DNA follows: TGTGCCAGTATGGGACAAGTAGCTGGGGCCAACGTCCTGACTTTC. It encodes CASMGQVAGANVLTF.

The chain uses TRBV7-2 and TRBJ2-7; TRBD2 aligns across 10 bases. CDR1 SGHTA and CDR2 FQGNSA come from the germline V gene. The CDR3 contains 19 residues. The trim removed 0 bases at V and 4 bases at J, leaving 15 bases unmatched. The CDR3 sequence: CASSLAQGLAGANDYEQYF. The DNA for the CDR3 is TGTGCCAGCAGCTTAGCCCAGGGTCTAGCGGGAGCCAATGATTACGAGCAGTACTTC.

This chain joins TRBV27 and TRBJ2-2; 13 bases match TRBD2. This CDR3 region has 16 residues. The J segment lost 5 bases and the V segment lost 7 bases, leaving 7 bases of the junction unmatched. CDR1 and CDR2 (germline): MNHEY, SMNVEV (reference sequence). The CDR3 DNA reads TGTGCCAGCACCCCGGGACTAGCGGGACCTACCGGGGAGCTGTTTTTT. Translated, it gives CASTPGLAGPTGELFF.

The chain has TRBV25-1 and TRBJ2-6; weak D call: TRBD2 (5 bases). CDR1 is MGHDK, CDR2 SYGVNS, per germline. The CDR3 is made up of 17 amino acids. The V end was cut by 4 bases, the J end by 3 bases, with 16 bases between. CDR3 protein: CASSVGGVGGGANVLTF. The CDR3 coding sequence is TGTGCCAGCAGTGTTGGAGGAGTCGGAGGTGGGGCCAACGTCCTGACTTTC.

This chain connects TRBV18 to TRBJ1-5; the match to TRBD1 covers 12 bases. Trimming took 6 bases from V and 6 from J; bases not matched to a gene: 6. Per germline, CDR1 KGHSH and CDR2 LQKENI. The CDR3 sequence is 15 residues long. CDR3 DNA sequence: TGTGCCAGCTCCCCTGGGACAGGGGGCGGTCAGCCCCAGCATTTT. Encoded protein: CASSPGTGGGQPQHF.